This T cell receptor beta chain was profiled in a study of T cells after yellow fever vaccination (dated by TCRdb to between 2018 and 2020). As for the study more broadly: Libraries from fractions with low cell numbers were prepared with the SMART-Seq v4 Ultra Low Input RNA kit. To track T-cell clones before and after primary and booster YFV17D yellow fever vaccination, bulk TCR alpha and beta repertoires were sequenced longitudinally. Two healthy male donors made up the cohort, one aged 18 to 30 years and the other aged 30 to 40 years. Bulk PBMC replicates and cell subsets were isolated from blood drawn at multiple timepoints before and after both primary and secondary immunization.

Instrument on record: Illumina NovaSeq 6000. TCR cDNA was synthesized by 5'RACE template switching, through which a universal primer site and unique molecular identifiers were introduced. Priming for cDNA synthesis came from both the TCR alpha and TCR beta constant segments. Library amplification used two PCR steps, and the second PCR step added sample barcodes and sequencing adapters. Libraries were sequenced on Illumina HiSeq 2500 (2x100 bp) or NovaSeq (2x150 bp). Turning to the authors' computational methods: Demultiplexing of reads and collapsing into UMI consensus sequences were performed with MIGEC, and V(D)J alignment was carried out with MiXCR. Using edgeR on replicate PBMC samples, clonotypes were called vaccine-responding if FDR was below 0.01 and the log2 fold change was above 5 up to day 15. Each bulk clonotype received a CD4 or CD8 identity based on whether the sequenced CD4 or CD8 repertoire contained that clonotype at higher abundance. The public reads were reanalyzed by TCRdb: fastp trimming at Q25, MiXCR alignment, in-frame beta chains only. Duplicate CDR3 protein sequences are folded into a single record with the most common DNA and genes. The V and J calls were determined by TCRdb, not by the authors. The sample yields a few hundred thousand distinct CDR3 sequences; 3.6% were counted once. In total, the top ten clones hold under 20% of the sample.

Study-wide findings and limitations: Because abundant contaminating clonotypes from the bulk population could be contained in FACS-sorted repertoires, computational filtering was required. The secondary T-cell response was found to be weaker but faster than the primary response, with a peak reached on day 5 rather than on day 15. Because only two donors were included in the study, the extent to which the findings can be generalized is limited. Most clones expanded after primary vaccination were re-detected after the booster (almost 98% of CD4 and about 88% of CD8), suggesting broad memory maintenance. A small fraction of clonotypes appeared in both the CD4 and CD8 compartments, likely as a result of convergent recombination.

Taken with the paper, the label for treatment or condition translates to: live attenuated yellow fever vaccine strain. At every blood-draw timepoint, two biological replicates of bulk PBMCs were collected. PBMCs were isolated from peripheral blood using a standard Ficoll-Paque protocol. TriZol was used to extract RNA from bulk PBMCs, from CD4 and CD8 fractions, and from dextramer-positive and dextramer-negative fractions. V gives up 0 bases and J gives up 5 bases, and the segment between their germline ends measures 13 bases. CDR1 DFQATT and CDR2 SNEGSKA were looked up in the germline V gene (reference sequence). Reading from cysteine to phenylalanine, the CDR3 counts 15 amino acids. Only the CDR3 DNA stays, 45 bases, in frame from base 1. This clonotype was counted ten times or more. Its antigen remains unidentified. Base qualities are missing; no much larger clone stands one base away.

The chain uses TRBV20-1 and TRBJ1-4, and possibly TRBD1, on 5 matching bases. This material consisted of PBMCs, taken 15 days after the yellow fever booster vaccination. The sequence was obtained from a man aged 18 to 30 who received the YFV17D yellow fever vaccine. The CDR3 here reads CSARDWGKGNEKLFF. The sequenced DNA: TGCAGTGCTAGAGATTGGGGGAAGGGGAATGAAAAACTGTTTTTT.